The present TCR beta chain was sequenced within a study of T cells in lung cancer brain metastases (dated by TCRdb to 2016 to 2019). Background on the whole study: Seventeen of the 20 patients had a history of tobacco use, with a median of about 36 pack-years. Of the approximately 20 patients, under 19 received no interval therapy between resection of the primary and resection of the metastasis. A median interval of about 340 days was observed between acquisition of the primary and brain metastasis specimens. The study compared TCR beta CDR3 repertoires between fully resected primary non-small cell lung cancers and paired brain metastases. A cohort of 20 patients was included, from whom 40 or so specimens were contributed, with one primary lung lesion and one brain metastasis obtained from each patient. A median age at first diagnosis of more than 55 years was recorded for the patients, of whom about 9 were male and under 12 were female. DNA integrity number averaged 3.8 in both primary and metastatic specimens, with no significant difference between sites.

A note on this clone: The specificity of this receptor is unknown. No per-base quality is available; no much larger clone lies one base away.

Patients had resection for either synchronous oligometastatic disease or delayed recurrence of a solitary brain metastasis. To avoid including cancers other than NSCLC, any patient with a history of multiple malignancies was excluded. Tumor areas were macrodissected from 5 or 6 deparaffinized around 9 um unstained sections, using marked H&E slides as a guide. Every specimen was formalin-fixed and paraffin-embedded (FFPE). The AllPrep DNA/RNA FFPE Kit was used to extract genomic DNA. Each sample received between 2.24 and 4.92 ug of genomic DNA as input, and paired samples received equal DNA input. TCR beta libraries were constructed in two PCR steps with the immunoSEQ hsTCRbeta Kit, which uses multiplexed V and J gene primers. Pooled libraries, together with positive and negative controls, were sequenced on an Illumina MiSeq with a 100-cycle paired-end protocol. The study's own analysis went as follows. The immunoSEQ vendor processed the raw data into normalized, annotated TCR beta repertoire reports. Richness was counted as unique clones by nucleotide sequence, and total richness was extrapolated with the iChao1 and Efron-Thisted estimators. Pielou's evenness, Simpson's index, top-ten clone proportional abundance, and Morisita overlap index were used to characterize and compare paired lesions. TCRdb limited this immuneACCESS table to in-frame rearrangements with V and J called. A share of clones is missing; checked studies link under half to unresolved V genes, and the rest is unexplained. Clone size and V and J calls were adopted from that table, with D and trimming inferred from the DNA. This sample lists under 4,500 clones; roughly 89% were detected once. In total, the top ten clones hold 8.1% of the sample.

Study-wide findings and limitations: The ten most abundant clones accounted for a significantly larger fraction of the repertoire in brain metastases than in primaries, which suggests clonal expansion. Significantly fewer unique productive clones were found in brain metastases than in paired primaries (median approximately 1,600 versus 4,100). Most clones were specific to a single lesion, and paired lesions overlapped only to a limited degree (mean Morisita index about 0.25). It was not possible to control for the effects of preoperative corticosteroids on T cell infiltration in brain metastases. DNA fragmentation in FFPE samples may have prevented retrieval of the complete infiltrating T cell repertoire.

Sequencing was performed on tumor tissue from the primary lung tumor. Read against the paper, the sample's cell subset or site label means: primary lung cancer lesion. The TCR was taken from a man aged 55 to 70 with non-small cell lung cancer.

DNA sequence: TGTGCCAGCAGCGGACCTGACAGGGGGTGGGCAGATACGCAGTATTTT. Its protein reads: CASSGPDRGWADTQYF. Recombination linked TRBV5-4 to TRBJ2-3, with TRBD1 identical over 9 junction bases. The CDR3 holds 16 amino acids from the cysteine to the phenylalanine. The retained sequence is limited to the CDR3, 48 bases, with the frame set at the first base. Per the germline V gene (reference sequence), SGHNT is the CDR1 and YYREEE is the CDR2. V trim: 4 bases; J trim: 4 bases; unmatched bases: 10.